The 19 T cell receptor beta chains below were found in one sample sequenced in a study of CD8+ T cells in alopecia areata. cDNA serving as the sequencing template came from extracted, reverse transcribed RNA. Assay used: immunoSEQ multiplex PCR; TCRdb lists only in-frame clones, some missing. This table has a few thousand clones, roughly 84% appearing once. Treatment of the sample: oral pan-JAK inhibitor, 5-10 mg twice daily. Alopecia areata patients provided lesional scalp punch biopsies and peripheral blood, both collected for the study. The source material was skin, sampled at week 24, from a patient treated with tofacitinib. The receptors shown here come from a human donor with alopecia areata.

The chain combines TRBV7-2 with TRBJ2-5; either TRBD1 or TRBD2 may supply D (6 bases each). Germline V gene sequence: CDR1 SGHTA, CDR2 FQGNSA. V lost 4 bases and J lost 4, with 16 bases in between. This CDR3 comprises 15 residues. The DNA for the CDR3 is TGTGCCAGCAGCTACACAGGGTGGAGGGGAGAGACCCAGTACTTC. Protein product: CASSYTGWRGETQYF. Variable domain in full (rest from reference TRBV7-2 and TRBJ2-5): GAGVSQSPSNKVTEKGKDVELRCDPISGHTALYWYRQSLGQGLEFLIYFQGNSAPDKSGLPSDRFSAERTGGSVSTLTIQRTQQEDSAVYLCASSYTGWRGETQYFGPGTRLLVL.

In this sample, this clone turned up once. The chain links TRBV2 to TRBJ1-3; no reliable D call. Per germline, CDR1 SNHLY and CDR2 FYNNEI. The CDR3 contains 13 residues. With 7 bases removed from V and 1 base from J, the gap between germline ends came to 8 bases. The CDR3 region has the DNA TGTGCCAGCATGGTGGGGTCTGGAAACACCATATATTTT. Residues: CASMVGSGNTIYF.

The CDR3 region is CASSHNGGTGDTQYF. The CDR3 bases are TGCGCCAGCAGCCACAACGGGGGAACCGGAGATACGCAGTATTTT. This chain uses TRBV4-3 with TRBJ2-3, with D tentatively TRBD2 (6 bases). Germline CDR1 LGHNA, CDR2 YSLEER. The V and J ends lost 3 bases and 5 bases respectively, with 15 bases between them. The CDR3 is 15 residues long.

The V and J genes are TRBV5-8 and TRBJ1-5, with D unclear. The germline V gene has CDR1 SGHTS and CDR2 YDEGEE. Trimming shortened V by 4 bases and J by 6 bases, and 17 bases separated the two germline ends. The CDR3 has 15 residues. CDR3: CASSQLPNGVQPQHF. In DNA, the CDR3 is TGTGCCAGCAGCCAACTCCCGAATGGAGTTCAGCCCCAGCATTTT.

The chain carries TRBV11-2 and TRBJ2-7; 8 nucleotides line up with TRBD1. CDR1 is SGHAT, CDR2 FQNNGV, per germline. Trimming removed 6 bases from V and 1 base from J; junction bases left unmatched: 8. This CDR3 is 15 amino acids long. In nucleotides, the CDR3 is TGTGCCAGCAGGCTCGACAGGGGTCAATCCTACGAGCAGTACTTC. Protein sequence: CASRLDRGQSYEQYF.

The chain has TRBV6-5 and TRBJ2-7, with 10 bases fitting TRBD1. Germline V lookup: CDR1 MNHEY, CDR2 SVGAGI. J was trimmed by 0 bases and V by 6 bases; bases with no gene match: 5. The CDR3 has 15 residues. In DNA form, the CDR3 reads TGTGCCAGCAGCAGGGGACAGGGGTCCTCCTACGAGCAGTACTTC. It yields the protein CASSRGQGSSYEQYF.

The V call is TRBV6-5, the J call TRBJ2-7; no clear D. The CDR3 is 11 amino acids. Germline V gene data show CDR1 as MNHEY and CDR2 as SVGAGI. Trimming shortened V by 10 bases and J by 2 bases, and 9 bases separated the two germline ends. CDR3 bases: TGTGCCATCGGACGGGCCTACGAGCAGTACTTC. It is translated as CAIGRAYEQYF.

With regard to this clone: Other DNA sequences of this sample code for an identical CDR3. The chain recombines TRBV6-5 with TRBJ1-1; D remains unclear. Germline lookup yields CDR1 MNHEY and CDR2 SVGAGI. The CDR3 sequence is 13 residues long. Trimming removed 1 base from V and 1 base from J, with 4 bases in between. The DNA for the CDR3 is TGTGCCAGCAGTTACTGGGAGAACACTGAAGCTTTCTTT. Translated, it gives CASSYWENTEAFF.

V and J are TRBV30 and TRBJ1-1; no reliable D call. The CDR3 has 14 amino acids. V lost 0 bases to trimming and J lost 0 bases, with 8 bases between them. The V gene's germline CDR1 is GTSNPN and CDR2 SVGIG (reference sequence). CDR3: CAWSVGGLNTEAFF. Here the CDR3 DNA reads TGTGCCTGGAGTGTAGGTGGTTTGAACACTGAAGCTTTCTTT.

The V call is TRBV10-3, the J call TRBJ1-3, with D uncertain. Trimming pared 4 bases from V and 0 bases from J, leaving 7 bases between. Germline CDR1 reads ENHRY; CDR2 reads SYGVKD. The CDR3 extends over 14 amino acids. In DNA, the CDR3 is TGTGCCATCAGTGGTCACTTCTCTGGAAACACCATATATTTT. This gives the protein CAISGHFSGNTIYF.

The chain combines TRBV5-1 with TRBJ1-2, with 10 nucleotides matching TRBD1. The CDR3 loop spans 16 amino acids. The J segment lost 2 bases and the V segment lost 0 bases, leaving 4 bases of the junction unmatched. CDR1 and CDR2 from the germline V gene are SGHRS and YFSETQ. Here the CDR3 DNA reads TGCGCCAGCAGCTTGGCGCCGGGACAGGGGAACTATGGCTACACCTTC. Protein: CASSLAPGQGNYGYTF.

The gene calls are TRBV6-1 and TRBJ2-7, with a possible D match to TRBD1 (5 bases). Germline CDR1 and CDR2: MNHNS and SASEGT. Trimming removed 2 bases at V and 2 bases at J, with 13 bases between. The CDR3 has 15 residues. CDR3 bases: TGTGCCAGCAGTGAACTGTCAGGGTCAACCTACGAGCAGTACTTC. Translation gives CASSELSGSTYEQYF.

This clone was recorded only once. This sequence joins TRBV4-1 and TRBJ2-3; D gene unclear. The CDR3 contains 16 residues. Between the trimmed V and J ends, which lost 1 base and 2 bases, there was a span of 13 bases. Germline CDR1 reads MGHRA; CDR2 reads YSYEKL. The CDR3 spells CASSQVNLVVTDTQYF. CDR3 nucleotides: TGCGCCAGCAGCCAAGTAAATCTGGTCGTCACAGATACGCAGTATTTT.

The chain has TRBV7-1 and TRBJ2-3, with 8 bases fitting TRBD1. TRBV7-1 is an ORF; its function is uncertain. V lost 1 base and J lost 4; bases outside the gene matches: 7. This CDR3 region has 16 residues. The CDR3 nucleotides are TGTGCCAGCAGCTCAGGACAGGGGCCGGCGGCAGATACGCAGTATTTT. Residues: CASSSGQGPAADTQYF.

The chain carries TRBV5-1 and TRBJ2-1; 11 bases fit TRBD2. The germline CDR1 and CDR2 sequences are SGHRS and YFSETQ. This CDR3 has 14 residues. Germline trimming cut 2 bases from V and 8 bases from J; bases unmatched to any gene: 3. CDR3 sequence: CASSFGLAGDEQFF. CDR3 coding DNA: TGCGCCAGCAGCTTCGGACTAGCGGGCGATGAGCAGTTCTTC. The whole variable domain, filled in from reference TRBV5-1 and TRBJ2-1, reads KAGVTQTPRYLIKTRGQQVTLSCSPISGHRSVSWYQQTPGQGLQFLFEYFSETQRNKGNFPGRFSGRQFSNSRSEMNVSTLELGDSALYLCASSFGLAGDEQFFGPGTRLTVL.

The table lists this clone with a count of one. The V and J genes are TRBV11-2 and TRBJ2-2, with 9 nucleotides matching TRBD2. The CDR3 contains 17 residues. Germline CDR1 and CDR2: SGHAT and FQNNGV. V shed 2 bases, J shed 9 bases, and the junction held 13 bases outside the gene matches. Written as DNA, the CDR3 is TGTGCCAGCAGCTTATATGGGTCTAGCGGGGTTACCCGGGAGCTGTTTTTT. This translates into CASSLYGSSGVTRELFF.

The genes are TRBV30 and TRBJ1-1; a possible D gene is TRBD1 (5 bases). The CDR3 length is 13 residues. The germline CDR1 and CDR2 sequences are GTSNPN and SVGIG (reference sequence). Deletions cut 2 bases from V and 4 bases from J, with 11 bases between. This chain's CDR3 is CAWSLGDGTEAFF. The CDR3 bases are TGTGCCTGGAGTCTAGGGGACGGCACTGAAGCTTTCTTT.

This chain uses TRBV7-2 with TRBJ2-5, with D perhaps matching TRBD1 (5 bases). CDR3 size: 16 residues. Germline CDR1 and CDR2: SGHTA and FQGNSA. Trimming stripped 2 bases from V and 3 bases from J, with 16 bases between. The CDR3 coding sequence is TGTGCCAGCAGCTTATTCCCCCGGACAAGGGAAGAGACCCAGTACTTC. Amino acids: CASSLFPRTREETQYF. The full variable domain, with the rest looked up from reference TRBV7-2 and TRBJ2-5, is GAGVSQSPSNKVTEKGKDVELRCDPISGHTALYWYRQSLGQGLEFLIYFQGNSAPDKSGLPSDRFSAERTGGSVSTLTIQRTQQEDSAVYLCASSLFPRTREETQYFGPGTRLLVL.

In DNA, the CDR3 is TGTGCCAGCAGTAAGACAGGGGCAAAATGGAAAAGCAATGAGCAGTTCTTC. The encoded protein is CASSKTGAKWKSNEQFF. The chain uses TRBV9 and TRBJ2-1, with 8 bases matching TRBD1. The CDR3 consists of 17 residues. The ends lost 5 bases at V and 6 bases at J; junction bases unmatched: 16. Germline CDR1 reads SGDLS; CDR2 reads YYNGEE.